This T cell receptor (beta chain) originates from a study of metastatic and nonmetastatic thyroid tumors (dated by TCRdb to between 2020 and 2021). For the wider study: Repertoires were compared across peripheral blood and tumor or nodule tissue samples from malignant and benign thyroid patients. Summary of the overall study and its limitations: TCR beta diversity was reported as significantly higher in malignant tumors than in benign nodules, in both blood and tumor samples.

At least ten counts were recorded for this clone. The target of this receptor is not known. No base quality values were provided; no much bigger clone lies one nucleotide off. None of the patients had been given any treatment before thyroid surgery. Patient clinical samples collected from about 2011 to 2018 were retrospectively analysed using T-cell receptor beta sequencing. V and J are truncated by 8 bases and 0 bases respectively, leaving an intervening sequence of 9 bases. The CDR3 runs 13 residues from the cysteine to the phenylalanine. The CDR3 DNA has 39 bases and is translated from base 1. The germline V gene (reference sequence) supplies CDR1 SEHNR and CDR2 FQNEAQ. Library preparation employed PCR. Instrument used: Illumina HiSeq 4000. High-throughput sequencing was used to profile the TCR beta-chain CDR3 region of each patient. On the study's bioinformatics: A classifier to discriminate distant-metastatic papillary thyroid cancer patients was built from CDR3 differences across clinicopathological groups. The Shannon index was used to measure repertoire diversity, and the Morisita-Horn index was used to measure how similar tumor and blood repertoires were. Through fastp at Q25 and MiXCR, TCRdb rebuilt clones from the public reads, retaining in-frame beta chains. None of the V and J calls come from the authors' own analysis; TCRdb made them. The sample yields about 38,000 clones; roughly 26% were counted once. 9.6% of the sample lies in the top ten.

The chain joins TRBV7-9 to TRBJ2-3; the D gene is tentatively TRBD1 or TRBD2, each matching 5 bases. This clonotype originated in a female donor with papillary thyroid cancer or a benign thyroid nodule (not recorded which). Some clones in this sample may be carry-over from other donors' samples. The sample was blood. The encoded CDR3 is CASVEGSTDTQYF. The sequence in DNA is TGTGCCAGCGTTGAGGGGAGCACAGATACGCAGTATTTT. The entire variable domain, with the stretches around the CDR3 drawn from the reference TRBV7-9 and TRBJ2-3 proteins, is DTGVSQNPRHKITKRGQNVTFRCDPISEHNRLYWYRQTLGQGPEFLTYFQNEAQLEKSRLLSDRFSAERPKGSFSTLEIQRTEQGDSAMYLCASVEGSTDTQYFGPGTRLTVL.